This T cell receptor beta chain emerged from a study of cytomegalovirus exposure and HLA in healthy donors (dated 2017 in TCRdb). Concerning the study at large: In an earlier analysis of 450 to 750 of the donors, around 300 Gb of sequence data and just under 120 million unique TCR beta sequences from 150 million to 200 million T cells were reported. An early release covering more than 500 HLA-typed donors comprised roughly 300 gigabases of sequencing data and tens of millions of unique TCR sequences. Among the roughly 400 genotyped donors, approximately 76% belonged to the genetic ancestry cluster associated with self-reported Caucasian donors. The study aimed to test whether signatures of past pathogen exposure could be identified by cataloging public T cell receptors. Using immunosequencing, the study profiled T cell repertoires from some 670 subjects and related those repertoires to cytomegalovirus serostatus. Besides the first cohort of approximately 670 subjects, a separate validation cohort made up of roughly 120 different subjects was used. To predict cytomegalovirus infection status, the study combined high-throughput TCR immunosequencing, statistical association of individual TCRs with disease status, and machine learning. A later analysis re-analyzed previously published TCR beta repertoires from 666 donors and added high-resolution HLA genotyping to study TCR occurrence patterns. In the later analysis, no new phenotypic data were used to find candidate immune exposures; instead, reliance was placed on TCR beta sequences and their occurrence across donors. An earlier analysis of several hundred of the donors used high-throughput TCR beta sequencing to judge whether each TCR beta V gene segment behaved as functional or pseudogenic. Donor age, sex, ethnicity and CMV serostatus were collected together with the repertoire data. Genome-wide SNP genotypes for about 65% of the roughly 670 donors were used in a later genetic analysis, which treated that subset as a discovery cohort. All discovery cohort repertoires had been generated on a single sequencing platform. Both class I and class II loci were covered by HLA typing, at four-digit resolution. Typing coverage differed by locus: A, B, C, DRB1 and DQB1 were typed in about 620-630 donors, DQA1 in roughly 510, DPA1 in around 580, and DPB1 in 472. A handful of DR-DQ haplotypes were handled as single units for association and clustering because linkage in the cohort was strong. Across around 400 genotyped donors of the cohort, an average of approximately 240,000 unique TCR beta nucleotide sequences per donor were sequenced, and 15% to 20% of those sequences were non-productive. The study at large found these results: Some IMGT-functional V segments, including TRBV6-2 and TRBV6-3, could not be told apart with the 87-base-pair reads, so those segments were excluded. According to the authors, the approach could potentially be generalized to other disease states and immunological phenotypes. The presence/absence analyses assumed that sequencing depth was roughly uniform across donors, and that assumption may not be true. Compared with the approximately 600-donor mean, donors in an Asian-associated ancestry cluster had fewer N-insertions in productive TCRs, according to a later genetic analysis. Because HLA typing was unavailable for some donors at each locus, only the typed subset was used in association tests. Over 15 rarely observed V segments, including chromosome 9 orphons, were excluded from the earlier analysis of a few hundred of the donors because counts were too low. The only immune exposure information available for the cohort was CMV serostatus. A later analysis associated 15,000 to 20,000 TCR beta sequences with specific HLA alleles at a false discovery rate of 0.05. According to a later analysis, TCR association rates differed among HLA loci, with DRB1 alleles showing the most associated TCRs and HLA-C alleles showing the fewest. In both the original and validation cohorts, the classifier was reported to diagnose cytomegalovirus status with high specificity and sensitivity. In a later analysis, HLA-associated TCR beta chains were found to be more clonally expanded and to have lower generation probabilities than equally common non-associated chains. The cohort was sequenced for TCR beta chains only, and without alpha or paired-chain data the features that could be detected were limited. A cluster of highly shared sequence variants was judged likely to be a technical artifact of the sequencing pipeline. In an earlier analysis of some 640 of the donors, most TCR beta V segments were observed in productive rearrangements about 90% or about 30% of the time, broadly matching IMGT annotations. A later analysis found that most CMV-associated TCR beta chains appeared HLA-restricted, with HLA associations seemingly driven largely by CMV exposure. A few of the identified cytomegalovirus-associated TCR beta chains were confirmed in vitro to be specific for cytomegalovirus antigens. In the study, about 150 TCR beta chains were listed as associated with cytomegalovirus. A further reported finding was that TCR beta sequences accurately predicted the HLA-A and HLA-B alleles for most subjects in the first cohort. Across donors, most TCR sequences were observed very rarely, whereas some public TCRs were present in many individuals. Correlated functional status among segregating V segments might be attributable to linkage disequilibrium, but an unknown experimental factor could not be ruled out. Several of the top co-occurrence clusters appeared to be linked to parvovirus B19, influenza, CMV and Epstein-Barr virus, according to a later analysis. An association between a missense DCLRE1C variant and V-gene and J-gene trimming of TCR beta chains was found in a later genetic analysis and replicated in an independent cohort. Strong co-occurrence of HLA alleles, especially DR and DQ, made assigning TCR associations to individual alleles difficult.

In total, just over 650 healthy bone marrow donors made up the cohort. At the time of sampling, all cohort members were nominally healthy, though unrecorded immune exposures were likely present. The donor was CMV seronegative and was included in the group of 352 seronegative cohort members. Each donor provided a peripheral blood sample, and peripheral blood mononuclear cells were used for TCR beta sequencing. Genomic DNA extraction from the blood cell samples was performed with the Qiagen DNeasy Blood Extraction Kit. The junction carries 4 bases between V and J, which are trimmed by 1 base and 5 bases respectively. The germline V gene supplies CDR1 MGHDK and CDR2 SYGVNS. The CDR3 runs 12 residues from the cysteine to the phenylalanine. Kept here is only the CDR3 DNA, which spans 36 bases and is read in frame from base 1. This clone was recorded once. Its antigen is not yet known. It has no much larger one-base neighbor in the sample; base qualities were not kept.

Library generation was performed with the immunoSEQ multiplex PCR assay. For the multiplex PCR, a mixture combining 60 forward primers for TCR Vbeta segments and 13 reverse primers for TCR Jbeta segments was used. A multiplex PCR assay on genomic DNA amplified the CDR3 region of rearranged TCR beta genes. The amplified TCR beta libraries were sequenced on the Illumina HiSeq System as 87-base-pair reads. Turning to the authors' computational methods: A later analysis tallied around 82 million unique TCR beta chains across the 550 to 850 repertoires, and 10 million to 11 million of those chains were shared by two or more donors. To remove PCR and sequencing errors, raw reads were error-corrected and collapsed into unique sequences using a nearest-neighbor algorithm that merged closely related sequences. To assign V, D and J gene segments, CDR3 sequences were aligned to IMGT reference sequences. For a sequence to be retained, a match of at least six nucleotides to both a V gene segment and a J gene segment was required. Rearrangements were classified as productive when the CDR3 lacked stop codons and remained in frame with V and J, and all other rearrangements were classified as non-productive. CDR3 was defined according to IMGT convention as the region running from the second conserved V-encoded cysteine to the conserved J-encoded phenylalanine. In an earlier analysis of around 600 of the donors, sequences lacking an unambiguous match to a single V gene segment were excluded. An earlier analysis of 450 to 650 of the donors called V segments functional above 56.7% productive rearrangements and segregating when the between-donor standard deviation exceeded 5%. A statistical classification framework was built for diagnosing cytomegalovirus status from the catalog of TCR beta chain sequences. V and J gene assignment, in a later analysis, came from comparing TCR nucleotide sequences with IMGT/GENE-DB human TR gene sequences. The TCRdist pipeline was used in a later analysis to assign CDR3 sequences and most-parsimonious VDJ recombination scenarios. In a later analysis, every TCR beta chain was defined by the combination of its CDR3 amino acid sequence and its V-gene family, and reads without a unique V-gene family were dropped. A later analysis removed several hundred highly shared, low-generation-probability nucleotide sequences to deal with suspected cross-contamination and a sequencing artifact. For each public chain, a later analysis derived a clonal expansion index from normalized ranks of inferred template counts within each repertoire. Generation probabilities in a later analysis came from a VDJ recombination model fitted to out-of-frame rearrangements, and those results were checked against IGoR. A later analysis scored TCR-TCR, TCR-HLA and TCR-CMV co-occurrence with hypergeometric tests, applying a repertoire-size bias correction to TCR pairs. False discovery rates were estimated in a later analysis by permuting HLA or CMV assignments 20 times. In a later analysis, co-occurring TCRs were grouped using DBSCAN, and TCRdist sequence similarity was added for clustering within HLA-allele-positive subsets. Repertoires with fewer than 30,000 or more than 120,000 public chains, plus five repertoires with anomalous nucleotide sharing, were excluded from co-occurrence clustering. Imported from immuneACCESS, the table was reduced by TCRdb to in-frame sequences with V and J called. These copies leave out some clones; in studies compared against another copy, an unresolved V gene accounts for under half, and the cause of the remainder is not known. The DNA was the basis for D and trimming; V, J and clone size are from that table. The sample has about 140,000 clones on record, approximately 87% of them singletons. The ten largest clones represent less than 2% of the sample.

The specimen was PBMCs. The sequence links TRBV25-1 to TRBJ2-3, with the D gene not clear enough to name. This clonotype originated in a man in his forties in good health and CMV-seronegative. The DNA sequence is as follows: TGTGCCAGCAGTGAATTACTAGATACGCAGTATTTT. Translated, it gives CASSELLDTQYF.